The 20 T cell receptor beta chains reported below all come from one sample, sequenced in a study of blood T cell repertoires in COVID-19. Profiled with immunoSEQ multiplex PCR; TCRdb holds only in-frame clones, not every one. The data show around 400,000 clones, over 75% seen once. Sequencing was carried out using peripheral blood. These receptors were collected from a woman aged 55-75 years with COVID-19, enrolled during active disease.

CDR3 loop: CASSIPGQPPYEQYF. The CDR3 nucleotides read TGTGCCAGCAGCATACCGGGACAGCCCCCCTACGAGCAGTACTTC. V usage is TRBV6-5 and J usage is TRBJ2-7; TRBD1 matches 7 bases. This CDR3 has 15 amino acids. Unmatched junction bases numbered 10, after V lost 6 bases and J lost 2 bases. From germline, CDR1 is MNHEY and CDR2 SVGAGI.

The chain employs TRBV11-3 and TRBJ2-1; 8 bases are a match to TRBD1. This CDR3 is 14 amino acids long. V lost 5 bases to trimming and J lost 5 bases; unmatched junction nucleotides: 5. Germline V gives CDR1 SGHNT, CDR2 YENEEA. The CDR3, as DNA: TGTGCCAGCAGCCCCTGGACAGGGAACAATGAGCAGTTCTTC. It translates to CASSPWTGNNEQFF.

The chain employs TRBV5-1 and TRBJ1-3; D unresolved. The germline V gene encodes CDR1 SGHRS and CDR2 YFSETQ. V shed 4 bases and J shed 2 bases, with 10 bases lying between them. The CDR3 has 14 amino acids. CDR3 sequence reads: CASSEGGTGNTIYF. In DNA form, the CDR3 reads TGCGCCAGCAGCGAGGGAGGAACTGGAAACACCATATATTTT. Supplemented by reference TRBV5-1 and TRBJ1-3, the full variable domain reads KAGVTQTPRYLIKTRGQQVTLSCSPISGHRSVSWYQQTPGQGLQFLFEYFSETQRNKGNFPGRFSGRQFSNSRSEMNVSTLELGDSALYLCASSEGGTGNTIYFGEGSWLTVV.

As regards this clone: Other DNA variants within this sample encode the same CDR3. The gene calls are TRBV7-9 and TRBJ2-7; TRBD1 matches 9 bases. V was pared by 2 bases and J by 4 bases, with 6 bases of the junction left unmatched. The length of the CDR3 is 15 residues. In germline, CDR1 is SEHNR, CDR2 FQNEAQ (reference sequence). The CDR3 spells CASSLLGTGPYEQYF. CDR3 DNA sequence: TGTGCCAGCAGCTTATTAGGGACAGGGCCTTACGAGCAGTACTTC. Based on the CDR3 plus reference TRBV7-9 and TRBJ2-7, the full variable domain is DTGVSQNPRHKITKRGQNVTFRCDPISEHNRLYWYRQTLGQGPEFLTYFQNEAQLEKSRLLSDRFSAERPKGSFSTLEIQRTEQGDSAMYLCASSLLGTGPYEQYFGPGTRLTVT.

J is TRBJ2-7 and V is TRBV5-8, with 9 bases matching TRBD1. J was trimmed by 3 bases and V by 5 bases; bases with no gene match: 12. The CDR3 loop spans 16 amino acids. Per the germline V gene, CDR1 is SGHTS and CDR2 is YDEGEE. The CDR3 protein is CASSDLGTGTFYEQYF. The CDR3 DNA is TGTGCCAGCAGTGATCTAGGGACAGGGACTTTCTACGAGCAGTACTTC.

This clone was picked up one time. This chain links TRBV19 with TRBJ2-6; the D is unclear. The CDR3 length is 17 residues. Germline CDR1 and CDR2: LNHDA and SQIVND (reference sequence). V was cut by 6 bases and J by 0 bases, with 15 bases left in between. DNA for the CDR3: TGTGCCAGTAGCGCCAGAATGGGCCTCTCTGGGGCCAACGTCCTGACTTTC. This translates into CASSARMGLSGANVLTF.

V gene TRBV6-5 combines with J gene TRBJ2-5; possibly TRBD1 for D (6 bases). Germline CDR1 is MNHEY and CDR2 is SVGAGI. V lost 6 bases and J lost 5, with 16 bases in between. The CDR3 covers 14 residues. In DNA, the CDR3 is TGTGCCAGCAGCTTAGCCAGGGGCCGGGAGACCCAGTACTTC. Amino acids: CASSLARGRETQYF.

The CDR3 DNA reads TGTGCCAGTAGGTACAGACCCAACACTGAAGCTTTCTTT. This encodes CASRYRPNTEAFF. The chain links TRBV19 to TRBJ1-1, with D unclear. The germline V gene has CDR1 LNHDA and CDR2 SQIVND (reference sequence). V lost 6 bases and J lost 2, with 10 bases in between. The CDR3 has 13 residues. Full variable domain (remainder filled in from reference TRBV19 and TRBJ1-1): DGGITQSPKYLFRKEGQNVTLSCEQNLNHDAMYWYRQDPGQGLRLIYYSQIVNDFQKGDIAEGYSVSREKKESFPLTVTSAQKNPTAFYLCASRYRPNTEAFFGQGTRLTVV.

The table lists this clone with a few counts. The gene calls are TRBV6-2 or TRBV6-3 and TRBJ2-3, with 9 bases matching TRBD2. V dropped 5 bases and J dropped 14; count of bases not matched to a gene: 14. CDR3 length: 14 residues. Germline lookup yields CDR1 MNHEY and CDR2 SVGEGT. CDR3 in DNA: TGTGCCAGCAGTATTAGCGGGGGAGGACTGGTGTGGTATTTT. Protein sequence: CASSISGGGLVWYF.

The DNA of the CDR3 is TGTGCCACCAGCCCCCGGACAGGGGGCGCAGGCGCTGATGGCTACACCTTC. Translating it yields CATSPRTGGAGADGYTF. The rearrangement uses TRBV15 and TRBJ1-2; 11 bases align to TRBD1. This CDR3 comprises 17 residues. The V and J ends lost 5 bases and 6 bases, in that order; junction bases with no gene match: 14. Germline V gives CDR1 LNHNV, CDR2 YYDKDF (reference sequence).

The chain links TRBV18 to TRBJ1-5, with TRBD1 matching 7 bases. This CDR3 has 18 residues. In germline, CDR1 is KGHSH, CDR2 LQKENI. Trimming removed 0 bases from V and 0 bases from J; junction bases left unmatched: 8. The chain's CDR3 is CASSPPEQGYFSNQPQHF. The CDR3 DNA reads TGTGCCAGCTCACCACCAGAACAGGGGTACTTTAGCAATCAGCCCCAGCATTTT.

The V call is TRBV5-1, the J call TRBJ1-3; 9 bases are a match to TRBD1. CDR3 length: 13 amino acids. With 7 bases clipped from V and 4 bases from J, the junction kept 3 bases outside the gene matches. The germline V gene encodes CDR1 SGHRS and CDR2 YFSETQ. The CDR3 region is CASWTGEGNTIYF. The CDR3, as DNA: TGCGCCAGCTGGACAGGGGAAGGAAACACCATATATTTT.

The V gene is TRBV7-6, the J gene TRBJ2-4; 10 bases map to TRBD2. V lost 5 bases and J lost 9; bases outside the gene matches: 10. CDR1 is SGHVS, CDR2 FNYEAQ, per germline. The CDR3 runs 15 residues. DNA of the CDR3: TGTGCCAGCAGCCAAAGCGGGGGGGCCTTCAGCATTCAGTACTTC. It specifies CASSQSGGAFSIQYF.

The rearrangement uses TRBV5-4 and TRBJ1-4; 8 bases are shared with TRBD1. From germline, CDR1 is SGHNT and CDR2 YYREEE (reference sequence). There are 16 residues in the CDR3. With 3 bases clipped from V and 8 bases from J, the junction kept 12 bases outside the gene matches. Here the CDR3 DNA reads TGTGCCAGCAGCTCAAAAACTGGACAGGGAAGCGAAAAACTGTTTTTT. Its protein product is CASSSKTGQGSEKLFF.

V is TRBV12-3 or TRBV12-4 and J is TRBJ1-2, with TRBD1 as a possible D gene (6 bases). This CDR3 comprises 12 residues. The V gene lost 1 base and the J gene lost 7 bases, with 7 bases spanning the gap. The CDR3 bases are TGTGCCAGCAGTTTAGACAGGGTTGGCTACACCTTC. Translated: CASSLDRVGYTF.

V gene TRBV6-5 combines with J gene TRBJ1-5; 7 bases map to TRBD1. Germline V lookup: CDR1 MNHEY, CDR2 SVGAGI. The J segment lost 7 bases and the V segment lost 6 bases, leaving 9 bases of the junction unmatched. The CDR3 loop spans 14 amino acids. CDR3 in DNA: TGTGCCAGCAGAGCCGCACAGGGGTGGCAGCCCCAGCATTTT. The encoded protein is CASRAAQGWQPQHF.

The chain joins TRBV27 to TRBJ1-1; 8 bases map to TRBD1. The V gene end was trimmed by 6 bases and the J gene end by 1 base; junction bases not matched to a gene: 1. Per the germline V gene, CDR1 is MNHEY and CDR2 is SMNVEV (reference sequence). The CDR3 is 13 amino acids. This chain's CDR3 is CASRDRENTEAFF. In DNA, the CDR3 is TGTGCCAGCAGGGACAGGGAGAACACTGAAGCTTTCTTT.

This clone has a single count. The rearrangement uses TRBV7-8 and TRBJ2-6; D gene unclear. The CDR3 covers 13 residues. Trimming cost V 3 bases and J 3 bases, with 3 bases left between them. Germline V gives CDR1 SGHVS, CDR2 FQNEAQ. Here the CDR3 DNA reads TGTGCCAGCAGCTTTCGTGGGGCCAACGTCCTGACTTTC. As protein: CASSFRGANVLTF.

The J gene is TRBJ1-3, the V gene TRBV6-1; D is possibly TRBD1 (5 bases). The CDR3 consists of 14 residues. V was trimmed by 2 bases and J by 5 bases, leaving 10 bases between them. Germline loops: CDR1 MNHNS, CDR2 SASEGT. This CDR3 reads CASSEPGARNTIYF. Written as DNA, the CDR3 is TGTGCCAGCAGTGAACCTGGGGCTAGAAACACCATATATTTT.

There are a few counts of this clone. The chain employs TRBV5-1 and TRBJ2-5, with TRBD2 matching 9 bases. The V gene's germline CDR1 is SGHRS and CDR2 YFSETQ. V was pared by 7 bases and J by 5 bases, with 9 bases of the junction left unmatched. This CDR3 has 14 residues. CDR3: CASERGAASETQYF. Written as DNA, the CDR3 is TGCGCCAGCGAGCGGGGGGCCGCCTCGGAGACCCAGTACTTC.